The T cell receptor (beta chain) under discussion was sequenced for a study of B cell selection in AIRE deficiency (dated by TCRdb to about 2019). Background for the entire study: TCRbeta repertoires of sorted blood CD4+ conventional T cells and regulatory T cells were compared between AIRE-deficient patients and healthy controls. The TCR-sequenced cohort comprised five AIRE-deficient APECED patients and five healthy control donors. Study-level results and caveats: Sequencing covered only TCRbeta chains, and approximately 37% of shared healthy-donor Treg sequences were also present in healthy Tconv, possibly due to differing TCRalpha chains. Shorter CDR3s were found in shared Treg sequences, reflecting a bias toward rearrangements containing few non-templated nucleotide insertions. TCRBV gene usage, CDR3 length and TCR diversity in Tconv and Treg cells from AIRE-deficient patients were found to be similar to those in cells from healthy donors. Among some 3,700 shared Treg TCRbeta sequences, roughly 32% were shared exclusively by healthy donors and about 9% exclusively by patients, which suggests that Treg selection is less efficient in the absence of AIRE. About 30% of the Treg TCRbeta sequences shared among healthy donors were found in patient Tconv cells, which suggests that Treg-biased clones were diverted into the Tconv compartment.

The immunoSEQ platform was used to sequence the TCRbeta chain. The source study handled its data this way. When conventional T cell repertoires were pooled, patients gave approximately 100,000 distinct in-frame TCRbeta sequences, while healthy donors gave 13.4x10^4. Treg TCRbeta sequences shared by two or more individuals were defined as public, and these public Treg TCRbeta sequences were subsequently searched for in Tconv repertoires. To test for differences between groups, Mann-Whitney U tests with Bonferroni-Dunn correction were run in GraphPad Prism 7.03. TCRdb provides this immuneACCESS table in a form limited to in-frame rearrangements. Some clones are lacking; in checked studies, under half of them reflect an unresolved V gene, and why the rest are absent is not known. V and J calls and clone size are given by that table; D and trimming were obtained from the DNA. This sample gives 20,000 to 30,000 clones in total; approximately 96% of them show up just once. Of the sample, 0.15% to 0.2% is held by the ten largest clones.

Conventional CD4 T cells were sorted as cells that were CD4+CD127+. The control samples were obtained from healthy donors who were not related to the patients. A FACSAria flow cytometer was used to sort the Tconv and Treg cells intended for TCRbeta sequencing. The sorted cells went into 5-ml round-bottom polystyrene tubes, and the dry cell pellets were then frozen at -80 degrees C until sequencing. Concerning this clone: What antigen it recognizes has not been identified. The sample holds no much larger clone one base away, and base qualities are not on file.

Compared with germline, V lacks 4 bases and J lacks 0 bases; bases without a gene match: 6. CDR1 MGHRA and CDR2 YSYEKL were looked up in the germline V gene. The CDR3 contains 16 residues, cysteine and phenylalanine counted. Only the CDR3 part of the read is kept: 48 bases, read in frame from the first base. The chain is made from TRBV4-1 and TRBJ1-3; the central 7 bases match TRBD1. The material sequenced was CD4+CD127+ conventional T cells sorted from PBMCs. The TCR originated in a human donor in good health. The nucleotide sequence is TGCGCCAGCAGCCCGACAGGGATTGACTCTGGAAACACCATATATTTT. Its protein product is CASSPTGIDSGNTIYF.